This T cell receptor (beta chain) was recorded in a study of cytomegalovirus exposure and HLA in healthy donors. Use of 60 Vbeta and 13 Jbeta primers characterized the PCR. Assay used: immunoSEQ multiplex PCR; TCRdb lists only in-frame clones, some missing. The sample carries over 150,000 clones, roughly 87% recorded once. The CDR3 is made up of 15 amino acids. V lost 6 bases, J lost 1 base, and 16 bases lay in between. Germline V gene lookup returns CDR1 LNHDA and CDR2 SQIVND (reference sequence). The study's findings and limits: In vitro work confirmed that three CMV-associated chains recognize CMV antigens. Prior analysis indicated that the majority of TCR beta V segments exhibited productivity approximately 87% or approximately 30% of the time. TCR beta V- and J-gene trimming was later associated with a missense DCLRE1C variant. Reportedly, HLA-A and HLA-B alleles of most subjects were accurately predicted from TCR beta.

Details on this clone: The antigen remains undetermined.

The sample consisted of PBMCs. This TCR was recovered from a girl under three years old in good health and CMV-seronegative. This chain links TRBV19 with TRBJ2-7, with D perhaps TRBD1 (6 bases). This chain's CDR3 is CASSAILDRSYEQYF. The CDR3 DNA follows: TGTGCCAGTAGCGCGATATTGGACAGATCCTACGAGCAGTACTTC.